Listed below are T cell receptor beta chains from one sample, sequenced in a study of cytomegalovirus exposure and HLA in healthy donors. The table came from immunoSEQ multiplex PCR; TCRdb's copy has only in-frame clones and leaves some out. The table shows about 120,000 clones, with about 75% occurring only once. Sequenced input: PBMCs. These receptors were collected from a man aged 55 to 70 in good health and CMV-seropositive. Both conserved end residues are part of each CDR3.

v_call	j_call	cdr3_aa
TRBV5-1	TRBJ1-5	CASSLGGEVPQHF
TRBV28	TRBJ1-2	CASRNSWYGYTF
TRBV7-9	TRBJ2-5	CASSLGTGTQETQYF
TRBV6-1	NA	CASGTTGLFEQYF
TRBV6-5	TRBJ1-3	CASSYGTSGNTIYF
TRBV5-4	TRBJ1-2	CASSLAAGGSGNYGYTF
TRBV5-6	TRBJ1-4	CASSPTPTATNEKLFF
TRBV2	TRBJ2-7	CASSTGTYEQYF
TRBV18	TRBJ2-3	CASSPGQPDTQYF
TRBV11-3	TRBJ2-3	CASSLRSTDTQYF
TRBV7-6	TRBJ1-4	CASSQEGQANEKLFF
TRBV18	TRBJ2-1	CASSLGENNEQFF
TRBV14	TRBJ1-1	CASSLSGGLLPFF
TRBV19	TRBJ1-4	CASIDNRDTTNEKLFF
TRBV7-8	TRBJ1-1	CASSKRTENTEAFF
TRBV25-1	NA	CASSKTGMNDEQYF
TRBV28	TRBJ1-1	CASSLRPGFLSEAFF
TRBV28	TRBJ1-2	CASSSSGTGGGGYTF
TRBV12-5	TRBJ2-1	CASGLVLAGPNNEQFF
TRBV18	TRBJ1-1	CASSPLMSSGGGAGTEAFF
TRBV4-2	TRBJ2-7	CASSRGPSGGAGEQYF
TRBV18	TRBJ1-1	CASSPFGGRMNTEAFF